A selection of T cell receptor beta chains follows, all from one sample in a study of technical replicates of blood from a handful of donors. TCRdb keeps only in-frame clones here, not all; method: immunoSEQ multiplex PCR. Here the sample spans fewer than 20,000 clones, 70% to 85% being singletons. The sample comprised PBMCs. The receptors stem from a human donor in good health. Some clones in this sample may be carry-over from other donors' samples. CDR3s include the opening cysteine and the closing phenylalanine or tryptophan. A D gene is named only where the DNA matches it firmly. Size values are once, few and many counts, or a class for expanded clones, and some rows have none.

v_call: TRBV11-3; j_call: TRBJ2-2; d_call: NA; clone_size: NA; cdr3_nt: TGTGCCAGCAGCTTAGAGCTAGCGTCAGACCTCAACACCGGGGAGCTGTTTTTT; cdr3_aa: CASSLELASDLNTGELFF
v_call: TRBV29-1; j_call: TRBJ1-2; d_call: TRBD1; clone_size: once; cdr3_nt: TGCAGCGCTGTCCCGGGACAGGGAGGGAATGGCTACACCTTC; cdr3_aa: CSAVPGQGGNGYTF
v_call: TRBV5-1; j_call: TRBJ2-7; d_call: TRBD2; clone_size: NA; cdr3_nt: TGCGCCAGCAGCCTTAGCGGGAGGGGCGGCTACGAGCAGTACTTC; cdr3_aa: CASSLSGRGGYEQYF
v_call: TRBV27; j_call: TRBJ2-7; d_call: TRBD1; clone_size: NA; cdr3_nt: TGTGCCAGCAGTCCGGGACAGGGACTATTTTGGGAGCAGTACTTC; cdr3_aa: CASSPGQGLFWEQYF
v_call: TRBV11-2; j_call: TRBJ2-1; d_call: TRBD2; clone_size: NA; cdr3_nt: TGTGCCAGCAGCGTGGGACTAGCGGGAGCGGGGTATAATGAGCAGTTCTTC; cdr3_aa: CASSVGLAGAGYNEQFF
v_call: TRBV29-1; j_call: TRBJ2-5; d_call: TRBD1; clone_size: NA; cdr3_nt: TGCAGCGTAGCCACAGGGGGCTTCGAGACCCAGTACTTC; cdr3_aa: CSVATGGFETQYF
v_call: TRBV5-1; j_call: TRBJ2-2; d_call: NA; clone_size: NA; cdr3_nt: TGCGCCAGCAGCTTATGGGAGAGGAACACCGGGGAGCTGTTTTTT; cdr3_aa: CASSLWERNTGELFF
v_call: TRBV6-5; j_call: TRBJ2-7; d_call: TRBD1; clone_size: few; cdr3_nt: TGTGCCACCAAGGGACAGGGGTTGGGGGAGCAGTACTTC; cdr3_aa: CATKGQGLGEQYF
v_call: TRBV6-5; j_call: TRBJ2-7; d_call: TRBD1; clone_size: NA; cdr3_nt: TGTGCCAGCAGGATCACCGGACAGGAAACCTACGAGCAGTACTTC; cdr3_aa: CASRITGQETYEQYF
v_call: TRBV9; j_call: TRBJ1-2; d_call: NA; clone_size: few; cdr3_nt: TGTGCCAGCAGCGTAGCTTCTGCGGGCAGTGGAGGAGGAAACTATGGCTACACCTTC; cdr3_aa: CASSVASAGSGGGNYGYTF
v_call: TRBV5-1; j_call: TRBJ2-3; d_call: NA; clone_size: NA; cdr3_nt: TGCGCCAGCAGCTCCAGGATAAGCACAGATACGCAGTATTTT; cdr3_aa: CASSSRISTDTQYF
v_call: TRBV10-2; j_call: TRBJ2-1; d_call: TRBD2; clone_size: NA; cdr3_nt: TGCGCCAGCAAAAGACTAGCGGGAGGTAATCAAATTTTCTACAATGAGCAGTTCTTC; cdr3_aa: CASKRLAGGNQIFYNEQFF
v_call: TRBV6-5; j_call: TRBJ1-3; d_call: NA; clone_size: NA; cdr3_nt: TGTGCCAGCAGTTCGAACTTAGTCTCTGGAAACACCATATATTTT; cdr3_aa: CASSSNLVSGNTIYF
v_call: TRBV27; j_call: TRBJ2-3; d_call: NA; clone_size: NA; cdr3_nt: TGTGCCAGCAGTTTATACGGTACGCAGTATTTT; cdr3_aa: CASSLYGTQYF
v_call: TRBV6-6; j_call: TRBJ1-3; d_call: NA; clone_size: NA; cdr3_nt: TGTGCCAGCACCTTCGACAGTTTCTCTGGAAACACCATATATTTT; cdr3_aa: CASTFDSFSGNTIYF
v_call: TRBV19; j_call: TRBJ2-5; d_call: TRBD2; clone_size: NA; cdr3_nt: TGTGCCAGTAGTACCGCGGGGGGCCAAGAGACCCAGTACTTC; cdr3_aa: CASSTAGGQETQYF
v_call: TRBV30; j_call: TRBJ1-5; d_call: TRBD1; clone_size: NA; cdr3_nt: TGTGCCTGGGACTACACAGGGGTTCAGCCCCAGCATTTT; cdr3_aa: CAWDYTGVQPQHF
v_call: TRBV18; j_call: TRBJ2-7; d_call: TRBD2; clone_size: NA; cdr3_nt: TGTGCCAGCTCACCCGGACTAGCGGGTGACTACGAGCAGTACTTC; cdr3_aa: CASSPGLAGDYEQYF
v_call: TRBV28; j_call: TRBJ2-1; d_call: TRBD2; clone_size: NA; cdr3_nt: TGTGCCAGTAGCGGGAGGACCTCCTACAATGAGCAGTTCTTC; cdr3_aa: CASSGRTSYNEQFF
v_call: TRBV4-1; j_call: TRBJ2-1; d_call: TRBD1; clone_size: NA; cdr3_nt: TGCGCCAGCAGCCAAGATTCGACAGGGGCTTTGAATGAGCAGTTCTTC; cdr3_aa: CASSQDSTGALNEQFF
v_call: TRBV14; j_call: TRBJ2-3; d_call: NA; clone_size: NA; cdr3_nt: TGTGCCAGCAGCCAAACAGCAGCTAGCACAGATACGCAGTATTTT; cdr3_aa: CASSQTAASTDTQYF
v_call: TRBV5-4; j_call: TRBJ1-2; d_call: TRBD1; clone_size: NA; cdr3_nt: TGTGCCAGCAGCCCCTGGACAGGGGACGGAGGCTACACCTTC; cdr3_aa: CASSPWTGDGGYTF
v_call: TRBV6-1; j_call: TRBJ1-2; d_call: TRBD1; clone_size: NA; cdr3_nt: TGTGCCAGCAGTGAATTCGTTGGGGACAGGGGGCGAAGAGGCTACACCTTC; cdr3_aa: CASSEFVGDRGRRGYTF
v_call: TRBV6-5; j_call: TRBJ2-7; d_call: NA; clone_size: NA; cdr3_nt: TGTGCCAGCAGGTCCCGGGGCGAGCAGTACTTC; cdr3_aa: CASRSRGEQYF
v_call: TRBV30; j_call: TRBJ2-4; d_call: TRBD1; clone_size: NA; cdr3_nt: TGTGCCTGGGACCAGGGACAGGGGAACATTCAGTACTTC; cdr3_aa: CAWDQGQGNIQYF
v_call: TRBV7-8; j_call: TRBJ1-1; d_call: NA; clone_size: NA; cdr3_nt: TGTGCCAGCAGTTGGACTACGGAGAACACTGAAGCTTTCTTT; cdr3_aa: CASSWTTENTEAFF
v_call: TRBV10-3; j_call: TRBJ1-3; d_call: NA; clone_size: NA; cdr3_nt: TGTGCCATCAGCCCCAGGGCCGGCTCTGGAAACACCATATATTTT; cdr3_aa: CAISPRAGSGNTIYF
v_call: TRBV6-8; j_call: TRBJ2-1; d_call: TRBD2; clone_size: once; cdr3_nt: TGTGCCAGCAGCACCCTAGCGGTCCACAATGAGCAGTTCTTC; cdr3_aa: CASSTLAVHNEQFF
v_call: TRBV20-1; j_call: TRBJ2-1; d_call: NA; clone_size: NA; cdr3_nt: TGCAGTGCGGAACTAGGGAGTGAGCAGTTCTTC; cdr3_aa: CSAELGSEQFF
v_call: TRBV7-3; j_call: TRBJ2-3; d_call: TRBD2; clone_size: once; cdr3_nt: TGTGCCAGCAGCCTAAGGGGCGGGGGGGGTCCGCAGTATTTT; cdr3_aa: CASSLRGGGGPQYF
v_call: TRBV5-1; j_call: TRBJ2-7; d_call: TRBD2; clone_size: NA; cdr3_nt: TGCGCCAGCAGCCTACAAGCGGGGGCAACCTACGAGCAGTACTTC; cdr3_aa: CASSLQAGATYEQYF
v_call: TRBV5-6; j_call: TRBJ2-7; d_call: TRBD1; clone_size: NA; cdr3_nt: TGTGCCAGCAGCCCGACAGGGACACTAATCTACGAGCAGTACTTC; cdr3_aa: CASSPTGTLIYEQYF
v_call: TRBV27; j_call: TRBJ2-1; d_call: TRBD2; clone_size: NA; cdr3_nt: TGTGCCAGCAGTTTGGGTACTAGCGGGAACAATGAGCAGTTCTTC; cdr3_aa: CASSLGTSGNNEQFF
v_call: TRBV9; j_call: TRBJ2-1; d_call: NA; clone_size: few; cdr3_nt: TGTGCCAGCAGCGTAGGGGTGGGAGACAATGAGCAGTTCTTC; cdr3_aa: CASSVGVGDNEQFF
v_call: TRBV5-1; j_call: TRBJ2-1; d_call: NA; clone_size: NA; cdr3_nt: TGCGCCAGCAGCTTGGTGGGGGGCAATGAGCAGTTCTTC; cdr3_aa: CASSLVGGNEQFF
v_call: TRBV9; j_call: TRBJ2-2; d_call: NA; clone_size: NA; cdr3_nt: TGTGCCAGCAGCGCCCAGAACACCGGGGAGCTGTTTTTT; cdr3_aa: CASSAQNTGELFF
v_call: TRBV2; j_call: TRBJ1-5; d_call: NA; clone_size: NA; cdr3_nt: TGTGCCAGCAGTGAAGCCAGGGCTGGGCAGCCCCAGCATTTT; cdr3_aa: CASSEARAGQPQHF
v_call: TRBV28; j_call: TRBJ2-2; d_call: TRBD2; clone_size: NA; cdr3_nt: TGTGCCAGCAGGCAGTCGGGACTAGCGAACACCGGGGAGCTGTTTTTT; cdr3_aa: CASRQSGLANTGELFF
v_call: TRBV5-1; j_call: TRBJ2-1; d_call: TRBD1; clone_size: NA; cdr3_nt: TGCGCCAGCATCCCGACAGGGGGCCACAATGAGCAGTTCTTC; cdr3_aa: CASIPTGGHNEQFF
v_call: TRBV4-1; j_call: TRBJ2-7; d_call: NA; clone_size: NA; cdr3_nt: TGCGCCAGCAGCCGAACGGGCTTGGGGGGCGAGCAGTACTTC; cdr3_aa: CASSRTGLGGEQYF
v_call: TRBV27; j_call: TRBJ2-5; d_call: TRBD1; clone_size: NA; cdr3_nt: TGTGCCAGCAGTGTCTCTGGGACAGGGCGAGAGACCCAGTACTTC; cdr3_aa: CASSVSGTGRETQYF
v_call: TRBV28; j_call: TRBJ1-5; d_call: TRBD1; clone_size: NA; cdr3_nt: TGTGCCAGCAGTTCCGACAGGGGTAGCAATCAGCCCCAGCATTTT; cdr3_aa: CASSSDRGSNQPQHF
v_call: TRBV5-1; j_call: TRBJ2-7; d_call: TRBD1; clone_size: NA; cdr3_nt: TGCGCCAGCAGCTTTGGGACAGGGGTACACGAGCAGTACTTC; cdr3_aa: CASSFGTGVHEQYF
v_call: TRBV19; j_call: TRBJ2-7; d_call: TRBD1; clone_size: NA; cdr3_nt: TGTGCCAGTAGTGACGACAGGGGCTACTACGAGCAGTACTTC; cdr3_aa: CASSDDRGYYEQYF
v_call: TRBV6-5; j_call: TRBJ2-1; d_call: NA; clone_size: NA; cdr3_nt: TGTGCCAGCAAAACGGGAGACTACAATGAGCAGTTCTTC; cdr3_aa: CASKTGDYNEQFF
v_call: TRBV19; j_call: TRBJ2-1; d_call: TRBD2; clone_size: NA; cdr3_nt: TGTGCCAGTAGTATCGCTAGCGGGAGTTGGAATGAGCAGTTCTTC; cdr3_aa: CASSIASGSWNEQFF
v_call: TRBV19; j_call: TRBJ2-7; d_call: TRBD1; clone_size: NA; cdr3_nt: TGTGCCAGCCAGCCCGGGACAGGTCCCTACGAGCAGTACTTC; cdr3_aa: CASQPGTGPYEQYF
v_call: TRBV6-5; j_call: TRBJ2-2; d_call: NA; clone_size: NA; cdr3_nt: TGTGCCAGCAGGGCCGGACAGTTGAACACCGGGGAGCTGTTTTTT; cdr3_aa: CASRAGQLNTGELFF
v_call: TRBV5-1; j_call: TRBJ2-5; d_call: TRBD1; clone_size: NA; cdr3_nt: TGCGCCAGCAGCTTGGGACAGGGGGTATCATGGGAGACCCAGTACTTC; cdr3_aa: CASSLGQGVSWETQYF
v_call: TRBV9; j_call: TRBJ2-1; d_call: TRBD2; clone_size: few; cdr3_nt: TGTGCCAGCAGCGTAGGACTAGCGGGAGCCAATGAGCAGTTCTTC; cdr3_aa: CASSVGLAGANEQFF
v_call: TRBV27; j_call: TRBJ2-3; d_call: NA; clone_size: NA; cdr3_nt: TGTGCCAGCTCACCGGCTGCGGGGCGCACAGATACGCAGTATTTT; cdr3_aa: CASSPAAGRTDTQYF
v_call: TRBV12-2; j_call: TRBJ2-3; d_call: NA; clone_size: NA; cdr3_nt: TGTGCAAGTCGCTCGCCCGGACTAGCGGGCACAGATACGCAGTATTTT; cdr3_aa: CASRSPGLAGTDTQYF
v_call: TRBV5-6; j_call: TRBJ2-5; d_call: NA; clone_size: NA; cdr3_nt: TGTGCCAGCAGCCCTGGGAGACAAGAGACCCAGTACTTC; cdr3_aa: CASSPGRQETQYF
v_call: TRBV29-1; j_call: TRBJ2-2; d_call: TRBD1; clone_size: NA; cdr3_nt: TGCAGCGTTCGGGGGACAGGGGGCTACACCGGGGAGCTGTTTTTT; cdr3_aa: CSVRGTGGYTGELFF